This T cell receptor (beta chain) was profiled in a study of T cells in Graves' hyperthyroidism and ophthalmopathy. Study-level information: The blood sample was taken at first diagnosis, before treatment began. Study-wide results and caveats: In the blood, most expanded thyroid clonotypes above 0.001 appeared as well.

Ophthalmopathy cases met thresholds of Clinical Activity Score at least 3, NOSPECS grade at least 4 and duration under 3 months. Germline V lookup: CDR1 KGHDR, CDR2 SFDVKD. The CDR3 runs 17 residues. Deletions cut 4 bases from V and 1 base from J, with 18 bases between. The CDR3 regions of TCR beta were amplified from RNA transcripts. The study used the HTBI primer set for a first-round RT-PCR of the TCR CDR3. TCRdb passed the multiplex PCR reads through MiXCR, listing each CDR3 protein once. The table includes about 590,000 distinct CDR3 sequences, around 14% detected once. This clonotype was seen a few times. The antigen is not known.

Sequences were obtained from blood. The clonotype originates from a woman younger than 35 with Graves' ophthalmopathy. The chain recombines TRBV24-1 with TRBJ1-1; tentatively, D is TRBD1 (6 bases). The CDR3 loop reads CATSDQRPGHKNTEAFF. The DNA for the CDR3 is TGTGCCACCAGTGACCAACGTCCGGGACACAAGAACACTGAAGCTTTCTTT.